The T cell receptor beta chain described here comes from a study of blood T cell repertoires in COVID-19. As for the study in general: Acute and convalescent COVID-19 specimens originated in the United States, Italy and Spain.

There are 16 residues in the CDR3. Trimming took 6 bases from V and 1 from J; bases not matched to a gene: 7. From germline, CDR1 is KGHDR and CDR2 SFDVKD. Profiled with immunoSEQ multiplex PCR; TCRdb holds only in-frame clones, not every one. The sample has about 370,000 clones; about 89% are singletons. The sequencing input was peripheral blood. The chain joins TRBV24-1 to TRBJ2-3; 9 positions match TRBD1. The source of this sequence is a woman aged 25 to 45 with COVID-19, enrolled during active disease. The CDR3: CATSRKRTGGTDTQYF. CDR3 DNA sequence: TGTGCCACCAGTCGGAAGAGGACAGGGGGCACAGATACGCAGTATTTT.